This TCR beta chain was identified in a study of response to subunit inactivated influenza vaccine. A few counts support this clonotype. Antigen specificity is unknown. TCRdb reprocessed the RT-PCR reads with MiXCR, giving one entry per CDR3 protein. The data show around 520,000 distinct CDR3 sequences, with roughly 10% seen just once and about 9.4% held by the top ten. With 6 bases removed from V and 3 bases from J, the gap between germline ends came to 11 bases. The CDR3 has 13 residues. Looked up from germline, CDR1 is KGHSH and CDR2 is LQKENI. Findings and limits, study-wide: Authors suggested seasonal influenza vaccinations each recruit few new T cells.

The rearrangement links TRBV18 to TRBJ1-1; unclear D gene. The clonotype comes from a man in his forties or fifties who received an inactivated influenza vaccine. The sample was PBMCs from blood, taken on the day of vaccination. CDR3 bases: TGTGCCAGCTCCCCAAGTATCGACACTGAAGCTTTCTTT. Protein: CASSPSIDTEAFF.